This record concerns one T cell receptor (beta chain) sequence. The sample originates from a study of blood T cell repertoires in COVID-19. Study overall: COVID-19 samples collected from the United States, Italy and Spain covered acute and convalescent phases. From T cells, B-cell-depleted T cells, or PBMCs came the material, which was cDNA or gDNA.

The CDR3 has 16 amino acids. The germline V gene encodes CDR1 LNHDA and CDR2 SQIVND (reference sequence). The J segment lost 2 bases and the V segment lost 6 bases, leaving 9 bases of the junction unmatched. Per the original data handling: Researchers report that nucleated cell counts were estimated from reference gene primer amplification. Method: immunoSEQ multiplex PCR; TCRdb's copy keeps in-frame clones and lacks some. The D gene and trimming were derived from the DNA, and the V and J assignments and clone size from that table. This sample carries tens of thousands of clones, 88% of them seen once, and the ten largest clones take approximately 1.9%.

What was sequenced was peripheral blood. The receptor was derived from an elderly woman with active or convalescent COVID-19. The V and J genes are TRBV19 and TRBJ1-5; 8 bases are a match to TRBD1. CDR3 residues: CASRLPKTGGNQPQHF. The DNA of the CDR3 is TGTGCCAGTAGACTTCCCAAGACAGGGGGCAATCAGCCCCAGCATTTT. Drawing the rest from reference TRBV19 and TRBJ1-5, the complete variable domain is DGGITQSPKYLFRKEGQNVTLSCEQNLNHDAMYWYRQDPGQGLRLIYYSQIVNDFQKGDIAEGYSVSREKKESFPLTVTSAQKNPTAFYLCASRLPKTGGNQPQHFGDGTRLSIL.